Following are 5 T cell receptor beta chains from one sample sequenced in a study of blood T cells in healthy people across ages (dated by TCRdb to the mid-2010s). Library preparation used 5' RACE. Sequencing was performed on an Illumina HiSeq 2500. A second PCR of about 6 to 11 cycles was run with a J-beta primer mix and a sample-barcoded 5' primer. The public reads were quality trimmed at Q25 with fastp and then assembled into clones with MiXCR by TCRdb, keeping productive beta chains. Merged by CDR3 protein, the rows form single entries marked with the most common genes and DNA. The sample table records around 1.5 million distinct CDR3 sequences; roughly 32% of these occur just once. The ten largest account for about 11% of the sample. Sample: blood. The receptors originated from a woman in her twenties or thirties in good health.

There are a few counts of this clonotype. This chain links TRBV5-1 with TRBJ1-2; 10 nucleotides align to TRBD1. Germline V gives CDR1 SGHRS, CDR2 YFSETQ. The CDR3 contains 15 residues. V lost 4 bases and J lost 2; bases outside the gene matches: 5. CDR3 sequence reads: CASSEGTGANYGYTF. The CDR3, as DNA: TGCGCCAGCAGCGAAGGGACAGGGGCAAACTATGGCTACACCTTC.

There are a few counts of this clonotype. The chain uses TRBV10-3 and TRBJ2-2, with 15 bases lining up with TRBD2. V gave up 3 bases and J gave up 0 bases; unmatched junction bases: 5. Germline CDR1 is ENHRY and CDR2 is SYGVKD. This CDR3 is 19 amino acids long. CDR3 amino acids: CAISETGTSGRSNTGELFF. The CDR3, as DNA: TGTGCCATCAGTGAAACCGGGACTAGCGGGAGGTCGAACACCGGGGAGCTGTTTTTT.

This clonotype was seen a few times. This chain joins TRBV7-6 and TRBJ1-1; 9 nucleotides align to TRBD1. The germline CDR1 and CDR2 sequences are SGHVS and FNYEAQ. The CDR3 has 17 residues. The V segment lost 1 base and the J segment 0 bases; nucleotides outside the gene matches: 6. The chain's CDR3 is CASSLVGTGSMNTEAFF. The DNA for the CDR3 is TGTGCCAGCAGCTTAGTAGGGACAGGGAGCATGAACACTGAAGCTTTCTTT.

The chain recombines TRBV29-1 with TRBJ1-2; unclear D gene. CDR1 and CDR2 from the germline V gene are SQVTM and ANQGSEA. This CDR3 contains 12 residues. The ends were cut back, 1 base at V and 6 bases at J, with 9 bases in the middle. The CDR3 here is CSVEAGNHGYTF. Here the CDR3 DNA reads TGCAGCGTTGAAGCCGGGAACCATGGCTACACCTTC. The full variable domain, rest sourced from reference TRBV29-1 and TRBJ1-2, is SAVISQKPSRDICQRGTSLTIQCQVDSQVTMMFWYRQQPGQSLTLIATANQGSEATYESGFVIDKFPISRPNLTFSTLTVSNMSPEDSSIYLCSVEAGNHGYTFGSGTRLTVV.

V usage is TRBV11-2 and J usage is TRBJ2-3; D unresolved. The CDR3 is 17 residues long. Germline values: CDR1 SGHAT, CDR2 FQNNGV. The V end lost 2 bases, the J end lost 0 bases, and 15 bases lay between the germline ends. Written as DNA, the CDR3 is TGTGCCAGCAGCTTAAAAGGGCCAGTACCTAGCACAGATACGCAGTATTTT. It codes for CASSLKGPVPSTDTQYF. Drawing the rest from reference TRBV11-2 and TRBJ2-3, the complete variable domain is EAGVAQSPRYKIIEKRQSVAFWCNPISGHATLYWYQQILGQGPKLLIQFQNNGVVDDSQLPKDRFSAERLKGVDSTLKIQPAKLEDSAVYLCASSLKGPVPSTDTQYFGPGTRLTVL.